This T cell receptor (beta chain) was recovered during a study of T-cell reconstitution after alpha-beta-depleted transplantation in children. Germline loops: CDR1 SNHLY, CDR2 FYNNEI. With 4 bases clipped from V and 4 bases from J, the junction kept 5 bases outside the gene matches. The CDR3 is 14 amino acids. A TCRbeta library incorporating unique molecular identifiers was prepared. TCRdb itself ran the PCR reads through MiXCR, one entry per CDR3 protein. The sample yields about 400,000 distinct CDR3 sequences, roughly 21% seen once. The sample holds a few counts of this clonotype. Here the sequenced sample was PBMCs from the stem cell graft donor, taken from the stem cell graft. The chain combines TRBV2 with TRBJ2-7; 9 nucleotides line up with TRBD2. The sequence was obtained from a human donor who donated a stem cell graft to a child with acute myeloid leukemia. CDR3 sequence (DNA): TGTGCCAGCAGTGCGGCTAGCGGGATGTACGAGCAGTACTTC. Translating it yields CASSAASGMYEQYF.